This paragraph covers one TCR beta chain sequence. Its antigen is as yet unknown. Germline V lookup: CDR1 SGHTA, CDR2 FQGNSA. The CDR3 sequence is 14 residues long. V lost 1 base and J 0 bases, leaving 6 bases between the germline ends. This entry comes from a study of OX40 agonist ivuxolimab in advanced cancers. Whole-study context: Patients were dosed intravenously with ivuxolimab at 0.01 to 10 mg/kg every 2 weeks. Notes on the study in general: CD4+ and CD8+ blood T cells expanded clonally by week 6 at 0.1 to 3.0 mg/kg. Researchers report that CD8+ T cells had, on average, more expanded clones than CD4+. The specificity for antigen of the expanded peripheral T cells was not determined.

The data were produced by immunoSEQ multiplex PCR, yet TCRdb's version contains in-frame clones alone and is incomplete. The data show about 45,000 clones, 84% seen once. The sequencing used CD4+ or CD8+ T cells sorted from blood, collected in a trial of the OX40 agonist ivuxolimab. The sequence derives from an adult with an advanced solid tumor such as melanoma, head and neck, liver or kidney cancer. J is TRBJ1-2 and V is TRBV7-2, with D tentatively TRBD1 (5 bases). Here the CDR3 DNA reads TGTGCCAGCAGCTTAGAAGGGGCTAACTATGGCTACACCTTC. Translating it yields CASSLEGANYGYTF.